This TCR beta chain comes out of a study of control samples from healthy donors and cancer patients. Using immunoSEQ multiplex PCR, the repertoire was profiled, and TCRdb retains in-frame clones only, with some absent. Found here are some 130,000 clones, about nine tenths of them singletons; the top ten hold 2% to 2.5%. Trimming took off 5 bases at V and 0 bases at J, with 14 bases between the two ends. The CDR3 loop spans 16 amino acids. Germline values: CDR1 SGHTA, CDR2 FQGNSA. The chain combines TRBV7-2 with TRBJ1-3; a weak D match, TRBD1 (5 bases). The specimen sequenced was blood. The TCR comes from a man in his late teens or twenties in good health. DNA for the CDR3: TGTGCCAGCAGCGCCCCCCAGGGCTCCTCTGGAAACACCATATATTTT. Translating gives CASSAPQGSSGNTIYF.